This is a list of T cell receptor beta chains from one sample in a study of cytomegalovirus exposure and HLA in healthy donors. The repertoire was sequenced with immunoSEQ multiplex PCR; TCRdb's copy has only in-frame clones and lacks some. The sample lists 140,000 to 150,000 clones, approximately 80% seen once, with under 5% in the top ten. Sample: PBMCs. The receptors derive from a man aged 35-49 years in good health and CMV-seronegative. CDR3s include the opening cysteine and the closing phenylalanine or tryptophan. A D gene is named only where the DNA matches it firmly. Clone size is shown for a subset of rows, as once, few, many or a class of expanded clone.

J,size,D,V,CDR3,DNA
TRBJ2-3,few,TRBD2,TRBV6-1,CASRTSGAFTDTQYF,TGTGCCAGCAGAACTAGCGGGGCTTTCACAGATACGCAGTATTTT
TRBJ2-3,once,TRBD2,TRBV11-3,CASSLLGLGSTDTQYF,TGTGCCAGCAGCTTATTGGGACTAGGGAGCACAGATACGCAGTATTTT
TRBJ2-5,.,TRBD2,TRBV6-1,CASSEAASGGGETQYF,TGTGCCAGCAGTGAAGCGGCTAGCGGGGGTGGTGAGACCCAGTACTTC
TRBJ2-2,.,TRBD2,TRBV13,CASSLLAGGTGELFF,TGTGCCAGCAGCCTATTAGCGGGGGGGACCGGGGAGCTGTTTTTT
TRBJ2-3,.,TRBD2,TRBV10-3,CAIMPSGGPEDTQYF,TGTGCCATCATGCCTAGCGGGGGCCCGGAAGATACGCAGTATTTT
TRBJ2-1,.,TRBD1,TRBV6-5,CASRTDRGPYNEQFF,TGTGCCAGCAGAACGGACAGGGGACCTTACAATGAGCAGTTCTTC
TRBJ1-5,.,TRBD1,TRBV19,CASSIGRQGGQPQHF,TGTGCCAGTAGTATTGGGAGACAGGGTGGGCAGCCCCAGCATTTT
TRBJ2-7,.,TRBD1,TRBV2,CASRVTGTGDEQYF,TGTGCCAGCAGAGTGACCGGGACAGGGGACGAGCAGTACTTC
TRBJ2-1,.,.,TRBV9,CASSVDGGSSYNEQFF,TGTGCCAGCAGCGTAGATGGGGGGAGCTCCTACAATGAGCAGTTCTTC
TRBJ2-2,.,.,TRBV9,CASSVITGELFF,TGTGCCAGCAGCGTAATAACCGGGGAGCTGTTTTTT
TRBJ1-1,.,TRBD1,TRBV19,CASSLGRDRPMNTEAFF,TGTGCCAGTAGTCTAGGCCGGGACAGGCCAATGAACACTGAAGCTTTCTTT
TRBJ1-3,.,.,TRBV5-4,CASSLGTGNGNTIYF,TGTGCCAGCAGCTTGGGTACAGGGAATGGAAACACCATATATTTT
TRBJ2-7,.,.,TRBV7-8,CASSLALGGYEQYF,TGTGCCAGCAGCTTAGCCCTGGGGGGCTACGAGCAGTACTTC
TRBJ1-5,.,.,TRBV2,CASSLDRVNQPQHF,TGTGCCAGCAGTCTGGACAGAGTCAATCAGCCCCAGCATTTT
TRBJ1-4,.,TRBD1,TRBV7-6,CASSRGAGGTTNEKLFF,TGTGCCAGCAGCCGCGGGGCAGGGGGCACAACTAATGAAAAACTGTTTTTT
TRBJ2-7,.,TRBD2,TRBV14,CASSLTGQGLAVSYEQYF,TGTGCCAGCAGCCTAACCGGACAGGGACTAGCGGTATCCTACGAGCAGTACTTC
TRBJ2-1,.,.,TRBV30,CAWSPRNEQFF,TGTGCCTGGAGCCCCCGCAATGAGCAGTTCTTC
TRBJ2-7,few,.,TRBV4-3,CASSQDGGYEQYF,TGCGCCAGCAGCCAAGATGGAGGATACGAGCAGTACTTC
TRBJ2-1,.,.,TRBV25-1,CASRGLGTYNEQFF,TGTGCCAGCAGGGGTTTAGGGACTTACAATGAGCAGTTCTTC
TRBJ1-2,few,TRBD1,TRBV19,CASTSIGQGGYGYTF,TGTGCCAGCACCTCAATCGGACAGGGTGGCTATGGCTACACCTTC
TRBJ1-6,.,.,TRBV27,CASSYGESPLHF,TGTGCCAGCAGTTATGGGGAGTCACCCCTCCACTTT
TRBJ2-7,.,.,TRBV12-5,CASGLGGQYEQYF,TGTGCTAGTGGCCTGGGTGGGCAGTACGAGCAGTACTTC
TRBJ1-1,.,.,TRBV5-4,CASSPQTVNTEAFF,TGTGCCAGCAGCCCCCAGACAGTGAACACTGAAGCTTTCTTT
TRBJ1-1,.,.,TRBV9,CASSLQGWTEAFF,TGTGCCAGCAGCCTACAGGGTTGGACTGAAGCTTTCTTT
TRBJ2-1,.,.,TRBV15,CATSRARGNSEQFF,TGTGCCACCAGCAGAGCGAGAGGGAATAGCGAGCAGTTCTTC
TRBJ1-2,.,.,TRBV6-6,CASIPGFGLNNYGYTF,TGTGCCAGCATCCCCGGTTTTGGTTTGAATAACTATGGCTACACCTTC
TRBJ2-3,.,.,TRBV7-6,CASSLLPLTGGGTDTQYF,TGTGCCAGCAGCTTATTACCTCTTACAGGGGGGGGCACAGATACGCAGTATTTT
TRBJ2-7,.,.,TRBV4-1,CASSQALVEIYEQYF,TGCGCCAGCAGCCAAGCCTTGGTGGAGATCTACGAGCAGTACTTC